The T cell receptor (beta chain) under discussion was sequenced for a study of CD8+CD57+ T cells in acquired aplastic anemia. Study in general: Across the sorted CD4+ and CD8+ cells, DNA amounts averaged roughly 3.5 ug. Study observations and caveats: The study identified roughly 29 CD8+ CDR3 sequences shared by patients and controls. No significant patient-versus-control difference appeared in CD8+ Simpson's diversity.

In the case of this clonotype: What it recognizes is unknown.

CDR3 length: 17 residues. Looked up from germline, CDR1 is SQVTM and CDR2 is ANQGSEA. Trimming took off 6 bases at V and 3 bases at J, with 27 bases between the two ends. Only patients with CD8+CD57+ cell expansion on flow cytometry were chosen for sequencing. The template for TCR beta VDJ and CDR3 sequence profiling was genomic DNA. TCRdb re-called the reads through MiXCR, storing one row per CDR3 protein. Seen here are about 160,000 distinct CDR3 sequences, around 48% observed once, and the top ten hold under 35%. The sample taken for sequencing was sorted CD4+, CD8+, or CD8+CD57+ T cells (not recorded which) from PBMCs. The receptor comes from a human donor with aplastic anemia. The chain joins TRBV29-1 to TRBJ2-7, with a possible D match to TRBD2 (12 bases). CDR3 in DNA: TGCAGCGTCAAGGGACAGGGGGGACTAGCGGGCTACTACGAGCAGTACTTC. The encoded protein is CSVKGQGGLAGYYEQYF.